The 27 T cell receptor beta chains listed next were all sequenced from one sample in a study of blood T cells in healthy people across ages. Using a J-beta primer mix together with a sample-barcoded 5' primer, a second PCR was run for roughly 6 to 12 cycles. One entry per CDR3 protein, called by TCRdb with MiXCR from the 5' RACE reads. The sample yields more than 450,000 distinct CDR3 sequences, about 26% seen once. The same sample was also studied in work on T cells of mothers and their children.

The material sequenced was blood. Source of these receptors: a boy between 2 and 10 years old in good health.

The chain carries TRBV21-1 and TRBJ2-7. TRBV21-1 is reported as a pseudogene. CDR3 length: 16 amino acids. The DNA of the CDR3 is TGTGCCTGCAGCAAAGCCCCAGGCCAGAGCTCCTACGAGCAGTACTTC. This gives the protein CACSKAPGQSSYEQYF.

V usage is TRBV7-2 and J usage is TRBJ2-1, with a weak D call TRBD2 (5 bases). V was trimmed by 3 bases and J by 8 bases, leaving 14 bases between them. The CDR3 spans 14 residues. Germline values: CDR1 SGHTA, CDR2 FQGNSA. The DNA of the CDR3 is TGTGCCAGCAGCTTCCTCGCTAGCCGGGATGAGCAGTTCTTC. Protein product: CASSFLASRDEQFF.

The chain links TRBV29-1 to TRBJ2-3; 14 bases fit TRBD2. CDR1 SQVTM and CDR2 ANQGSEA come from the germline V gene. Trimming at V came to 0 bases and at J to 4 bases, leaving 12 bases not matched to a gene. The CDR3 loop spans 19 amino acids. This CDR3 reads CSVEDPPPTSGGAPDTQYF. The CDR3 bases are TGCAGCGTTGAAGATCCACCGCCGACTAGCGGGGGGGCACCAGATACGCAGTATTTT.

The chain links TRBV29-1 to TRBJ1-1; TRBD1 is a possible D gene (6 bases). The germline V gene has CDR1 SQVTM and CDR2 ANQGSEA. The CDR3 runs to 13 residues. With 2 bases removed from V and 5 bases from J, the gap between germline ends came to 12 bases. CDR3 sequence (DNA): TGCAGCGTTGAAAGGGGGGTGGGGACTGAAGCTTTCTTT. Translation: CSVERGVGTEAFF. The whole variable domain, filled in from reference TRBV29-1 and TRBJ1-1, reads SAVISQKPSRDICQRGTSLTIQCQVDSQVTMMFWYRQQPGQSLTLIATANQGSEATYESGFVIDKFPISRPNLTFSTLTVSNMSPEDSSIYLCSVERGVGTEAFFGQGTRLTVV.

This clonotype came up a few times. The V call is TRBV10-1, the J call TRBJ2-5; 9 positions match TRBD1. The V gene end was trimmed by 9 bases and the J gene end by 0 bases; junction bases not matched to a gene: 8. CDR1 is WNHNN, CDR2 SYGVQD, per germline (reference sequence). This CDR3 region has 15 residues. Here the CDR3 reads CARTNRGLYQETQYF. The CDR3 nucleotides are TGCGCCAGAACGAACAGGGGGCTGTACCAAGAGACCCAGTACTTC.

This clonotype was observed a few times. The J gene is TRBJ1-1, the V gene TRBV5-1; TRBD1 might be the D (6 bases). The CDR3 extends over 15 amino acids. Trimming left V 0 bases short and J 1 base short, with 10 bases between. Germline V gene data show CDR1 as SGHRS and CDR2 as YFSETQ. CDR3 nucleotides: TGCGCCAGCAGCTTGGAACAGGGACCGAACACTGAAGCTTTCTTT. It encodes CASSLEQGPNTEAFF.

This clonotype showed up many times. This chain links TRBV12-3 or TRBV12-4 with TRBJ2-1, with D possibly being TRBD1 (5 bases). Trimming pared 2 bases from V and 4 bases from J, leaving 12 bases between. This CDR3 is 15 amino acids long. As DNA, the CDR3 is TGTGCCAGCAGTTTATACCAGGGTTGGTACAATGAGCAGTTCTTC. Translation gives CASSLYQGWYNEQFF.

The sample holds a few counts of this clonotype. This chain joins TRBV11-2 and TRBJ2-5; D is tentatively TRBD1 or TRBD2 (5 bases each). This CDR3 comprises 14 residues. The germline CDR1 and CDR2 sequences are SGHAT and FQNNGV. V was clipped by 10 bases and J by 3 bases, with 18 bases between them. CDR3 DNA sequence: TGTGCCACCAAGATGCCGGGACGAAAAGAGACCCAGTACTTC. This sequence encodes CATKMPGRKETQYF.

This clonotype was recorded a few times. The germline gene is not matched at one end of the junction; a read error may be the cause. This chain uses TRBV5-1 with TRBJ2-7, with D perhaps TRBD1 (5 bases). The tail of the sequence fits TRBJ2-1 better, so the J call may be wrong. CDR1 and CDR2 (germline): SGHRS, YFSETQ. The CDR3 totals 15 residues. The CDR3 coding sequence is TGCGCCAGCAGCTTGGAAGGGGTCTCCTACAGTGAGCAGTTCTTC. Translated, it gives CASSLEGVSYSEQFF.

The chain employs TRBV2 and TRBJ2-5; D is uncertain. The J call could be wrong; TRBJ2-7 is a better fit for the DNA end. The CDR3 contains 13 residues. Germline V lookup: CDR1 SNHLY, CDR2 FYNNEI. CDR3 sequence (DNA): TGTGCCTCCAGCGCAAAGGAGTTCGACGAGCAGTACTTC. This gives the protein CASSAKEFDEQYF.

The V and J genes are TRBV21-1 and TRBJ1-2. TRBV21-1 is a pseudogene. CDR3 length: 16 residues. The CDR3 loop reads CASSTPETPSGYGYTF. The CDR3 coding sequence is TGTGCCAGCAGCACCCCAGAGACACCCTCTGGCTATGGCTACACCTTC.

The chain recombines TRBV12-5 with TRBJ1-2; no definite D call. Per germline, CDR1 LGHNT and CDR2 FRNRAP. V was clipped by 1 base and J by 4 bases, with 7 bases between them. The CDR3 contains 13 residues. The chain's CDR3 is CASGLAGFYGYTF. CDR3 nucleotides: TGTGCTAGTGGTTTGGCAGGATTCTATGGCTACACCTTC.

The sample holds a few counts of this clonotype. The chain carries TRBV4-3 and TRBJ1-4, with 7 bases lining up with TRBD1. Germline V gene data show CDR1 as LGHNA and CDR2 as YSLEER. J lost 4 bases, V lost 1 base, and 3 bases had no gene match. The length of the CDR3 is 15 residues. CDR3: CASSQGQGFNEKLFF. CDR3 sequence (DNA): TGCGCCAGCAGCCAAGGACAGGGCTTTAATGAAAAACTGTTTTTT.

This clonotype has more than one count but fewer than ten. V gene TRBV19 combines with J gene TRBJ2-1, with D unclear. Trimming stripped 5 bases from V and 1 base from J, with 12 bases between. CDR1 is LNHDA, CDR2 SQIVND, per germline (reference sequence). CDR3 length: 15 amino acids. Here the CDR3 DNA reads TGTGCCAGTAGTTTCGGGTATCGGTCCTACAATGAGCAGTTCTTC. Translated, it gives CASSFGYRSYNEQFF.

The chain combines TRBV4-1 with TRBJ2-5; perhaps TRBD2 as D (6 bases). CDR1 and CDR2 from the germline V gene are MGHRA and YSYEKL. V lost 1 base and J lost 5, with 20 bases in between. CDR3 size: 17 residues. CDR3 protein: CASSQGKDYMRTETQYF. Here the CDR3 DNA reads TGCGCCAGCAGCCAAGGAAAGGACTACATGCGCACGGAGACCCAGTACTTC.

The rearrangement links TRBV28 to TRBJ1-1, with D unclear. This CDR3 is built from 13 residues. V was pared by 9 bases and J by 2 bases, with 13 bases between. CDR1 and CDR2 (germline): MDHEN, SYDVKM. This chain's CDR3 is CASSKPTNTEAFF. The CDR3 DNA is TGTGCCAGTAGTAAGCCAACCAACACTGAAGCTTTCTTT.

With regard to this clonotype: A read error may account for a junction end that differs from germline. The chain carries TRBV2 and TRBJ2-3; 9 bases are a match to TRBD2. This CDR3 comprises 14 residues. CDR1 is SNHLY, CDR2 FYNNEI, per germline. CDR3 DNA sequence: TGTGCCAGCCAGGCGGGAGGGGTCACAGATACGCAGTGTTTT. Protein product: CASQAGGVTDTQCF.

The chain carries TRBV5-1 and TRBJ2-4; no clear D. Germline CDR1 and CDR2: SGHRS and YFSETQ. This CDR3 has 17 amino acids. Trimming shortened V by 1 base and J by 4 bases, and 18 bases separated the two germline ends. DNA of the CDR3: TGCGCCAGCAGCTTGTTTGAAGGCCCCCTTGGGAAAAACATTCAGTACTTC. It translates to CASSLFEGPLGKNIQYF.

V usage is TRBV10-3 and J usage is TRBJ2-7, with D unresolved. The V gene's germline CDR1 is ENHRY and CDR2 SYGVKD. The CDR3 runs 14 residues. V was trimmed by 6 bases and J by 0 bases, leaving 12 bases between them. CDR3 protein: CAISGSDNSYEQYF. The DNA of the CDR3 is TGTGCCATCAGCGGGTCCGACAACTCCTACGAGCAGTACTTC.

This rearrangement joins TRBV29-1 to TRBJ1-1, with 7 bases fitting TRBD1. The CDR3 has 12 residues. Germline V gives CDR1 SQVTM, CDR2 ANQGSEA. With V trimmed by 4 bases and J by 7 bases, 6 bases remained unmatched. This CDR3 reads CSVVYWTGEAFF. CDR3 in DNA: TGCAGCGTTGTGTATTGGACAGGTGAAGCTTTCTTT.

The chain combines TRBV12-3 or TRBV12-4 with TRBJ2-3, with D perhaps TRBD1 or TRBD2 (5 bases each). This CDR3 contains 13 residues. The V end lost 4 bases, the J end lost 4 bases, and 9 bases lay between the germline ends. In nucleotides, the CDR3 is TGTGCCAGCAGTTGGGGGAGCTCAGATACGCAGTATTTT. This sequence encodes CASSWGSSDTQYF.

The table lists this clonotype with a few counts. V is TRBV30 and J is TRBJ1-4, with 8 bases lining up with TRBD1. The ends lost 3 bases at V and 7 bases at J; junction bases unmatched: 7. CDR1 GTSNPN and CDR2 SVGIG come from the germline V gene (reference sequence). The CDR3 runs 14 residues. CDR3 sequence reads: CAWRQGARGEKLFF. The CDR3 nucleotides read TGTGCCTGGAGGCAGGGGGCCAGGGGTGAAAAACTGTTTTTT.

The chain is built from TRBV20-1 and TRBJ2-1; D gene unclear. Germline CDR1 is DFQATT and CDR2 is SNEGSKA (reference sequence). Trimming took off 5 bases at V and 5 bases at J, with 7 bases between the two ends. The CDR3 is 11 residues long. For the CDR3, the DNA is TGCAGTGCTGACCTAAACAATGAGCAGTTCTTC. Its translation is CSADLNNEQFF.

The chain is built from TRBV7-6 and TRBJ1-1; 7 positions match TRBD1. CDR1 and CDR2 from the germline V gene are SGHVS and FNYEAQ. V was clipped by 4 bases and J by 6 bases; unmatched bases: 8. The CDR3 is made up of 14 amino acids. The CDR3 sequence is CASSSMDRRAEAFF. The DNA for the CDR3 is TGTGCCAGCAGCTCGATGGACAGGAGAGCTGAAGCTTTCTTT.

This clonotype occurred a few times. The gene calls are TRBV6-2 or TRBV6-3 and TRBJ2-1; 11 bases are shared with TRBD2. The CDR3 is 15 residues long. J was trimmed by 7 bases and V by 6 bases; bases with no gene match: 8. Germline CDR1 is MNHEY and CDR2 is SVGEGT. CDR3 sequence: CASSHSGRAENEQFF. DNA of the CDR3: TGTGCCAGCAGCCATAGCGGGAGGGCCGAGAATGAGCAGTTCTTC.

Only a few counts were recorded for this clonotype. The CDR3: CSAIKQGHIQYF. CDR3 bases: TGCAGTGCTATAAAACAGGGGCACATTCAGTACTTC. This chain links TRBV20-1 with TRBJ2-4, with 7 bases matching TRBD1. This CDR3 contains 12 residues. Germline V gene lookup returns CDR1 DFQATT and CDR2 SNEGSKA (reference sequence). The junction had 5 bases not matched to a gene; V was cut back by 4 bases and J by 8 bases.

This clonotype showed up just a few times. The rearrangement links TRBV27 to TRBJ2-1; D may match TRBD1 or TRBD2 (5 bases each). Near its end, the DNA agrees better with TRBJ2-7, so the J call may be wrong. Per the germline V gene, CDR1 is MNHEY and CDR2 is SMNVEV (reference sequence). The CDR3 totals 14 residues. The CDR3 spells CASRIRGSSYEQYF. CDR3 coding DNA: TGTGCCAGCCGTATCCGGGGCAGCTCCTACGAGCAGTACTTC.